This entry is about one T cell receptor (beta chain). Its target is not known. It was with unique molecular identifiers that the TCRbeta library was prepared. TCRdb redid the calling of the PCR reads with MiXCR, one entry per CDR3 protein. The sample records fewer than 550,000 distinct CDR3 sequences, approximately 10% being singletons. V lost 6 bases and J lost 4, with 15 bases in between. The CDR3 has 13 amino acids. Germline loops: CDR1 SQVTM, CDR2 ANQGSEA. The sample originates from a study of T-cell reconstitution after alpha-beta-depleted transplantation in children. Study results and limitations: The study traced high day-60 TCRbeta diversity in some patients to surviving recipient T cells and thymic progenitors. Fresh T-cell production supplied most of the T-cell counts and diversity seen one year after transplant.

The chain couples TRBV29-1 to TRBJ1-2; possibly TRBD1 for D (5 bases). The specimen comprised PBMCs, mostly from graft donor cells, sampled 180 days after TCRalphabeta/CD19-depleted stem cell transplant. This receptor was obtained from a female patient between 2 and 15 years old who had a stem cell transplant for aplastic anemia, so the T cells may come from the graft donor. CDR3 loop: CSVRAGTTYGYTF. In DNA, the CDR3 is TGCAGCGTCCGCGCCGGGACCACCTATGGCTACACCTTC.